Described below is a single T cell receptor beta chain sequence and its context. Germline assignment: CDR1 SGHRS and CDR2 YFSETQ. There are 17 residues in the CDR3. Trimming took 0 bases from V and 4 from J; bases not matched to a gene: 9. This entry is derived from a study of blood T cell repertoires in COVID-19. Repertoires were generated with immunoSEQ multiplex PCR, while TCRdb's copy carries only in-frame clones and drops some. The sample consists of approximately 210,000 clones, roughly 79% of them appearing once. The receptor's source is a man aged 35 to 55 who had recovered from COVID-19. The gene calls are TRBV5-1 and TRBJ2-1; TRBD2 agrees at 8 bases. Material for sequencing was PBMCs or T cells enriched from blood (not recorded which). The CDR3 protein is CASSLVGTRGGYNEQFF. DNA of the CDR3: TGCGCCAGCAGCTTGGTAGGGACACGGGGGGGATACAATGAGCAGTTCTTC.